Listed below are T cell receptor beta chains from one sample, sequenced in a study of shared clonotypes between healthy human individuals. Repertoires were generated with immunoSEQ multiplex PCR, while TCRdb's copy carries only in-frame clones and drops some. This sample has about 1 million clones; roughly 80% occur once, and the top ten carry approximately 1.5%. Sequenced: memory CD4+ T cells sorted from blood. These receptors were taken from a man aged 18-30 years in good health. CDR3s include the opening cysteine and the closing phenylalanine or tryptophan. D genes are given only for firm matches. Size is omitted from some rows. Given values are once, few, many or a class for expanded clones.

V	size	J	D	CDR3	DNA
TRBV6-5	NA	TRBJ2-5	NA	CASSQGGRVQETQYF	TGTGCCAGCAGTCAAGGGGGTAGAGTTCAAGAGACCCAGTACTTC
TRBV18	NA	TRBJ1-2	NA	CASSPQWVSSDGYTF	TGTGCCAGCTCACCACAATGGGTGTCTTCGGATGGCTACACCTTC
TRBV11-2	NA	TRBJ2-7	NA	CASSLGNSYEQYF	TGTGCCAGCAGCTTAGGCAACTCCTACGAGCAGTACTTC
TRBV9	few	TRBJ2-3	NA	CASSVGGAVSTDTQYF	TGTGCCAGCAGCGTAGGTGGGGCGGTTAGCACAGATACGCAGTATTTT
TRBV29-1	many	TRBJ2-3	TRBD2	CSVPAGVGDTQYF	TGCAGCGTTCCTGCGGGAGTGGGTGATACGCAGTATTTT
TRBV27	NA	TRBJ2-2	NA	CASSLFQGNTGELFF	TGTGCCAGCAGTTTATTCCAGGGGAACACCGGGGAGCTGTTTTTT
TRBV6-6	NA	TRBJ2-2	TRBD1	CASSPGQGRTGELFF	TGTGCCAGCAGCCCTGGACAGGGACGCACCGGGGAGCTGTTTTTT
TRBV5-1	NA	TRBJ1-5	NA	CASSPDGQYNQPQHF	TGCGCCAGCAGCCCCGACGGGCAGTACAATCAGCCCCAGCATTTT
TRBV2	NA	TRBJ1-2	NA	CASSGLTEVIGYTF	TGTGCCAGCAGTGGACTGACAGAGGTTATAGGCTACACCTTC
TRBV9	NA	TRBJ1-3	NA	CASSPPKGSSGNTIYF	TGTGCCAGCAGCCCCCCTAAAGGCTCCTCTGGAAACACCATATATTTT
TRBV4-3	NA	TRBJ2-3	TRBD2	CASSNGLGTTDTQYF	TGCGCCAGCAGCAACGGACTAGGGACCACAGATACGCAGTATTTT
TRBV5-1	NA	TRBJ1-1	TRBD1	CASSRVGTGAMNTEAFF	TGCGCCAGCAGCCGTGTGGGAACAGGGGCCATGAACACTGAAGCTTTCTTT
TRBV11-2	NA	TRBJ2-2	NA	CASSFATGELFF	TGTGCCAGCAGCTTCGCCACCGGGGAGCTGTTTTTT
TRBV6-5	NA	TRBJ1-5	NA	CASSYRPMAGEQPQHF	TGTGCCAGCAGTTACCGACCCATGGCAGGGGAACAGCCCCAGCATTTT
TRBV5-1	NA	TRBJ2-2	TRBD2	CASSSGSNTGELFF	TGCGCCAGCAGTAGCGGGAGTAACACCGGGGAGCTGTTTTTT
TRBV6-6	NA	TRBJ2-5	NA	CASSPPGRAGTQYF	TGTGCCAGCAGCCCGCCCGGGCGCGCGGGGACCCAGTACTTC
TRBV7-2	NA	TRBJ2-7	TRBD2	CASSLSGAGGHNEQYF	TGTGCCAGCAGCTTATCCGGAGCGGGAGGGCATAACGAGCAGTACTTC
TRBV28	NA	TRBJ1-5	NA	CASSFQDRNQPQHF	TGTGCCAGCAGTTTCCAGGACAGAAATCAGCCCCAGCATTTT
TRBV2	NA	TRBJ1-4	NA	CASGTLVGEKLFF	TGTGCCAGCGGAACATTGGTCGGGGAAAAACTGTTTTTT
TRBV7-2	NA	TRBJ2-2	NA	CASSRESNTGELFF	TGTGCCAGCAGTCGGGAATCGAACACCGGGGAGCTGTTTTTT
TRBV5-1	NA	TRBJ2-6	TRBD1	CASSPGTESGANVLTF	TGCGCCAGCAGCCCCGGGACAGAGTCTGGGGCCAACGTCCTGACTTTC
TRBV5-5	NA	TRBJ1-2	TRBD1	CASSPRQGIANYGYTF	TGTGCCAGCAGCCCAAGACAGGGTATAGCTAACTATGGCTACACCTTC
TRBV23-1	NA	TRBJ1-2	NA	CASRRGGLNYGYTF	TGCGCCAGTCGCCGGGGGGGGTTAAACTATGGCTACACCTTC
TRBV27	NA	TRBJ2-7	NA	CASSLTHGPYEQYF	TGTGCCAGCAGTTTAACCCACGGACCCTACGAGCAGTACTTC
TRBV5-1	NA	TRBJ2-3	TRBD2	CASSPGLASIPDTQYF	TGCGCCAGCAGCCCAGGACTAGCGAGTATCCCAGATACGCAGTATTTT
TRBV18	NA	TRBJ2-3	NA	CASSPPAQKSTDTQYF	TGTGCCAGCTCACCACCGGCACAGAAAAGCACAGATACGCAGTATTTT
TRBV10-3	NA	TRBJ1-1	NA	CAISAGQGSEAFF	TGTGCCATCAGTGCTGGGCAGGGGAGTGAGGCTTTCTTT
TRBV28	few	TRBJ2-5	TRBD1	CASSEGQGIQETQYF	TGTGCCAGCAGTGAGGGACAGGGCATCCAAGAGACCCAGTACTTC
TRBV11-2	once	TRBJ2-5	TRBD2	CASAADGGAQETQYF	TGTGCCAGCGCGGCCGACGGGGGGGCTCAAGAGACCCAGTACTTC